The clone carrying this T cell receptor (beta chain) was recorded once. Its target is unknown. Mismatch with germline at one junction end may stem from a read error. These data originate in a study of tumor and adjacent non-tumor tissue in lung cancer. Findings and caveats of the study: Patients with more diverse tumor TCRs had worse survival. Top 100 clones took a larger repertoire share in normal lung.

A modified ARM-PCR protocol with three rounds of nested PCR amplified TCRbeta. TCRdb re-analysed the multiplex PCR reads in MiXCR, keeping a single row per CDR3 protein. The top ten hold around an eighth of the sample, which has under 100,000 distinct CDR3 sequences, around two thirds seen once. RNA was extracted from bulk tissue without any cell sorting. CDR1 SQVTM and CDR2 ANQGSEA come from the germline V gene. This CDR3 has 12 amino acids. The chain combines TRBV29-1 with TRBJ1-1; D uncertain. The receptor was isolated from a woman between 65 and 79 years old with non-small cell lung cancer. Sequencing input: lung tumor tissue. CDR3 DNA sequence: TGCAGCGTGGAAGGTTCGGGCGACGTGGCTTTCTTT. It codes for CSVEGSGDVAFF.